Listed here are 11 T cell receptor beta chains from one sample, sequenced in a study of OX40 agonist ivuxolimab in advanced cancers. The data were produced by immunoSEQ multiplex PCR, yet TCRdb's version contains in-frame clones alone and is incomplete. The sample contains about 92,000 clones, more than 75% of which appear only once. The specimen was CD4+ or CD8+ T cells sorted from blood, collected in a trial of the OX40 agonist ivuxolimab. The origin of the receptors is an adult with an advanced solid tumor such as melanoma, head and neck, liver or kidney cancer.

This chain connects TRBV27 to TRBJ1-2; TRBD1 might be the D (6 bases). V was clipped by 4 bases and J by 8 bases, with 20 bases between them. There are 15 residues in the CDR3. From germline, CDR1 is MNHEY and CDR2 SMNVEV (reference sequence). CDR3 in amino acids: CASSSTRAGTRGYTF. In nucleotides, the CDR3 is TGTGCCAGCAGTTCCACCAGGGCGGGGACACGGGGCTACACCTTC.

The V and J genes are TRBV28 and TRBJ2-7; TRBD2 agrees at 8 bases. The V segment lost 5 bases and the J segment 1 base; nucleotides outside the gene matches: 7. Germline-derived CDR1 and CDR2 are MDHEN and SYDVKM. The CDR3 length is 15 residues. CDR3 residues: CASSKSGSGSYEQYF. CDR3 in DNA: TGTGCCAGCAGTAAAAGCGGGAGTGGATCCTACGAGCAGTACTTC.

V is TRBV2 and J is TRBJ2-7; TRBD1 is a possible D gene (6 bases). V was pared by 1 base and J by 0 bases, with 10 bases between. The CDR3 contains 15 residues. Germline V gene data show CDR1 as SNHLY and CDR2 as FYNNEI. CDR3 region: CASSEGKDSSYEQYF. CDR3 DNA sequence: TGTGCCAGCAGTGAAGGGAAGGACAGCTCCTACGAGCAGTACTTC.

V and J are TRBV18 and TRBJ2-3, with 12 bases lining up with TRBD1. The germline V gene has CDR1 KGHSH and CDR2 LQKENI. This CDR3 has 17 residues. V shed 2 bases and J 4 bases; nucleotides not matched to a gene: 7. The CDR3 region is CASSPRGTGGDSDTQYF. The CDR3 nucleotides read TGTGCCAGCTCACCAAGAGGGACAGGGGGCGATTCAGATACGCAGTATTTT.

CDR3 in DNA: TGTGCCAGTAGTATTATTCACACCTCGAACACCGGGGAGCTGTTTTTT. It encodes CASSIIHTSNTGELFF. V is TRBV19 and J is TRBJ2-2; D is uncertain. The CDR3 extends over 16 amino acids. Trimming shortened V by 3 bases and J by 0 bases, and 11 bases separated the two germline ends. The germline V gene encodes CDR1 LNHDA and CDR2 SQIVND (reference sequence).

The rearrangement uses TRBV9 and TRBJ2-1; 10 bases are shared with TRBD1. Germline CDR1 and CDR2: SGDLS and YYNGEE. The CDR3 extends over 15 amino acids. The J segment lost 3 bases and the V segment lost 3 bases, leaving 3 bases of the junction unmatched. CDR3 coding DNA: TGTGCCAGCAGCGCCGGACAGGGGGTCTACAATGAGCAGTTCTTC. Encoded protein: CASSAGQGVYNEQFF.

The genes are TRBV5-4 and TRBJ2-5; 10 bases are a match to TRBD2. Germline assignment: CDR1 SGHNT and CDR2 YYREEE (reference sequence). The ends lost 4 bases at V and 5 bases at J; junction bases unmatched: 8. The CDR3 extends over 15 amino acids. CDR3 DNA: TGTGCCAGCAGCCCTCTAGCGGGAGTAGGGGAGACCCAGTACTTC. Protein: CASSPLAGVGETQYF.

This rearrangement joins TRBV5-1 to TRBJ2-7, with 9 positions matching TRBD2. J lost 2 bases, V lost 4 bases, and 10 bases had no gene match. The CDR3 length is 16 residues. Germline V gene sequence: CDR1 SGHRS, CDR2 YFSETQ. In DNA form, the CDR3 reads TGCGCCAGCAGCACCTTTAGCGGGAGAGGCACCTACGAGCAGTACTTC. Its translation is CASSTFSGRGTYEQYF.

This clone appeared a single time. The chain is built from TRBV9 and TRBJ2-7; D gene unclear. Germline-derived CDR1 and CDR2 are SGDLS and YYNGEE. The V gene lost 2 bases and the J gene lost 3 bases, with 15 bases spanning the gap. The CDR3 runs to 15 residues. CDR3 coding DNA: TGTGCCAGCAGCGTCACCCGGTCCACCTTCTACGAGCAGTACTTC. This gives the protein CASSVTRSTFYEQYF.

The chain recombines TRBV29-1 with TRBJ2-1; no clear D. Deletions cut 1 base from V and 5 bases from J, with 18 bases between. The CDR3 has 16 amino acids. The V gene's germline CDR1 is SQVTM and CDR2 ANQGSEA. The CDR3: CSVEVWSRRNNNEQFF. Here the CDR3 DNA reads TGCAGCGTTGAAGTCTGGAGTAGGCGGAACAACAATGAGCAGTTCTTC.

The CDR3 DNA sequence: TGTGCCAGCTCGCGTAACAGGGTAGAGCAGTACTTC. It specifies CASSRNRVEQYF. The chain has TRBV18 and TRBJ2-7; D might be TRBD1 (6 bases). Germline values: CDR1 KGHSH, CDR2 LQKENI. The V end lost 6 bases, the J end lost 7 bases, and 13 bases lay between the germline ends. The CDR3 loop spans 12 amino acids.